These 15 T cell receptor beta chains originate from one sample sequenced in a study of tissue T cells after allogeneic stem cell transplantation (dated by TCRdb to the early 2020s). The time point label on this specimen signifies: mouse harvest day 7 after allogeneic transplant. Each mouse graft, delivered by tail vein injection, combined 10^6 splenic CD5+ T cells with 10^7 T-cell-depleted bone marrow cells. The protocol used for the library was the immunoSEQ multiplex PCR assay. Here the immuneACCESS table is served through TCRdb, limited to in-frame sequences with V and J called. Missing clones are a known gap in these copies; in checked studies unresolved V genes cover under half, and the rest lacks a known reason. In all, the sample holds about 9,000 clones, and about 42% of those were seen once. Clones ranked in the top ten supply around 7% of the sample. Sequencing was performed on gut tissue. These receptors were collected from a female BALB/c mouse given C57BL/6 T cells with graft-versus-host disease after an allogeneic hematopoietic cell transplant.

This clone occurred a few times. The gene names here belong to mouse. The read is 1 residue too short to cover the CDR3 end, so that end is filled in from the germline J gene. The chain has TRBV12-1 and TRBJ1-1; D is undetermined. Looked up from germline, CDR1 is SGHSN and CDR2 is HYEKVE. Trimming took 6 bases from V and 0 from J, leaving 7 bases between them. The CDR3 runs to 12 residues. The CDR3 spells CASPTENTEVFF. The CDR3 DNA, read in part, is TGTGCCAGCCCCACGGAGAACACAGAAGTCTTC. The full variable domain, rest sourced from reference TRBV12-1 and TRBJ1-1, is DSGVVQSPRHIIKEKGGRSVLTCIPISGHSNVVWYQQTLGKELKFLIQHYEKVERDKGFLPSRFSVQQFDDYHSEMNMSALELEDSAMYFCASPTENTEVFFGKGTRLTVV.

About this clone itself: Here the gene names and germline are mouse. The read gets to within 1 residue of the CDR3 end, and the germline J gene fills in the rest. The chain employs TRBV12-2 and TRBJ2-5; 12 bases are shared with TRBD2. This CDR3 contains 14 residues. In germline, CDR1 is SGHLS, CDR2 HYDKME. Trimming cost V 2 bases and J 8 bases; bases outside gene matches: 4. The covered CDR3 bases are TGTGCCAGCTCTCCCGACTGGGGGGGCGGCACCCAGTAC. This sequence encodes CASSPDWGGGTQY. The full-length CDR3 reads as CASSPDWGGGTQYF.

With respect to this clone: Gene and germline names: mouse. The read halts 1 residue ahead of the CDR3 end, with the missing end drawn from the germline J gene. The V gene is TRBV13-1, the J gene TRBJ2-4; D ambiguous. With 2 bases removed from V and 0 bases from J, the gap between germline ends came to 7 bases. This CDR3 is built from 14 residues. From germline, CDR1 is NSHNY and CDR2 SYGAGN. The covered CDR3 bases are TGTGCCAGCAGTGAAACAGCTAGTCAAAACACCTTGTAC. This translates into CASSETASQNTLY. The whole CDR3 sequence reads CASSETASQNTLYF.

By proportion, this clone is medium-sized. Genes and germline are mouse. The read comes to an end 1 residue before the CDR3 does, leaving the germline J gene to fill in the end. V gene TRBV13-1 combines with J gene TRBJ2-7; no clear D. The ends were cut back, 1 base at V and 4 bases at J, with 6 bases in the middle. CDR3 length: 12 amino acids. CDR1 and CDR2 (germline): NSHNY, SYGAGN. CDR3 DNA (partial): TGTGCCAGCAGTGATCCCAGTTATGAACAGTAC. Its translation: CASSDPSYEQY. The full CDR3 protein reads CASSDPSYEQYF.

In its sample, this clone was seen a few times. Germline and genes: mouse. The read ends 1 residue shy of where the CDR3 ends; the end is completed using the germline J gene. This chain joins TRBV26 and TRBJ2-7; 10 bases map to TRBD1. Germline lookup yields CDR1 KGHPV and CDR2 FQNQEV (reference sequence). This CDR3 has 13 amino acids. V lost 8 bases to trimming and J lost 4 bases; unmatched junction nucleotides: 5. The sequenced CDR3 bases are TGTGCCAGCGCCGGGACAGGGGAATATGAACAGTAC. As protein: CASAGTGEYEQY. In full, the CDR3 is CASAGTGEYEQYF. Looking up the rest from reference TRBV26 and TRBJ2-7 gives the full variable domain: NSKVIQTPRYLVKGQGQKAKMRCIPEKGHPVVFWYQQNKNNEFKFLINFQNQEVLQQIDMTEKRFSAECPSNSPCSLEIQSSEAGDSALYLCASAGTGEYEQYFGPGTRLTVL.

In its sample, this clone was seen a few times. Genes and germline come from the mouse. From the germline J gene comes the end of the CDR3, since the read stops 1 residue before it. V gene TRBV13-2 combines with J gene TRBJ1-3; 9 bases fit TRBD1. CDR3 length: 14 amino acids. V lost 3 bases, J lost 5 bases, and 3 bases stayed unmatched. Per germline, CDR1 NNHNN and CDR2 SYGAGS (reference sequence). The sequenced CDR3 bases are TGTGCCAGCGGTGCGGGACAGGGTAGAAATACGCTCTAT. It encodes CASGAGQGRNTLY. The entire CDR3 sequence reads CASGAGQGRNTLYF.

Note on this clone: Gene names denote mouse genes. Coverage ceases 1 residue before the CDR3 finishes, and the germline J gene fills in the end. The rearrangement uses TRBV26 and TRBJ2-7; 11 bases are shared with TRBD2. This CDR3 has 15 amino acids. CDR1 and CDR2 (germline): KGHPV, FQNQEV (reference sequence). Trimming at V came to 6 bases and at J to 0 bases, leaving 4 bases not matched to a gene. The CDR3 is CASSPGLGVSYEQYF. The sequenced CDR3 bases are TGTGCCAGCAGCCCGGGACTGGGGGTCTCCTATGAACAGTAC.

This clone counts as medium-sized. Gene names are mouse gene names. With the read ending 1 residue before the CDR3 end, the germline J gene is used to fill in that end. V and J are TRBV14 and TRBJ2-7, with a possible D match to TRBD1 (5 bases). The CDR3 covers 12 residues. CDR1 is SGHDT, CDR2 FRDEAV, per germline. Trimming cost V 1 base and J 4 bases, with 6 bases left between them. The covered CDR3 bases are TGTGCCAGCAGTTTCGGACAATATGAACAGTAC. It is translated as CASSFGQYEQY. The whole CDR3 is CASSFGQYEQYF.

Judged by abundance, this clone is medium-sized. Mouse gene names and germline throughout. The CDR3 end is not reached by the read, which stops 1 residue before it; the germline J gene fills it in. The chain carries TRBV13-2 and TRBJ2-3, with 9 bases matching TRBD2. V lost 1 base, J lost 0 bases, and 3 bases stayed unmatched. This CDR3 contains 16 residues. Germline V gene data show CDR1 as NNHNN and CDR2 as SYGAGS (reference sequence). CDR3 sequence: CASGDWTGASAETLYF. The CDR3 DNA, read in part, is TGTGCCAGCGGTGATTGGACTGGGGCCAGTGCAGAAACGCTGTAT.

This clone was seen a handful of times. Mouse germline and gene names are used. From the germline J gene comes the end of the CDR3, since the read stops 1 residue before it. The rearrangement links TRBV31 to TRBJ1-2, with 10 bases matching TRBD1. With V trimmed by 3 bases and J by 3 bases, 7 bases remained unmatched. This CDR3 is built from 15 residues. Per the germline V gene, CDR1 is GKSSPN and CDR2 is SITVG. The sequenced CDR3 bases are TGTGCCTGGAGGCTTTCCGGGACAGGGGACTCCGACTACACC. Translating gives CAWRLSGTGDSDYT. The whole CDR3 reads CAWRLSGTGDSDYTF.

In this sample, this clone turned up once. Gene labels here are mouse ones. The read ends 1 residue early relative to the CDR3; the germline J gene fills the gap. The V call is TRBV5, the J call TRBJ2-2, with D perhaps matching TRBD1 (6 bases). CDR1 is LGHNA, CDR2 YNLKQL, per germline (reference sequence). V was clipped by 2 bases and J by 1 base, with 8 bases between them. The CDR3 spans 15 residues. This CDR3 is CASSQWDKNTGQLYF. The CDR3 DNA, read in part, is TGTGCCAGCAGCCAATGGGACAAAAACACCGGGCAGCTCTAC.

Comments on this clone: Genes and germline are mouse. The CDR3 goes on 1 residue after the read ends, and that part is filled in from the germline J gene. Other DNA sequences in this specimen translate into the identical CDR3. The V gene is TRBV29, the J gene TRBJ2-5; perhaps D is TRBD1 or TRBD2 (5 bases each). The germline V gene encodes CDR1 MSHET and CDR2 SYDVDS. The germline V and J ends were trimmed by 4 bases and 6 bases, with 8 bases remaining between them. CDR3 size: 12 residues. The DNA read from the CDR3 is TGTGCTAGCAGTTGGGGCAGGGACACCCAGTAC. Protein product: CASSWGRDTQY. The full-length CDR3 reads as CASSWGRDTQYF.

On this clone: All gene names here are mouse names. Coverage ceases 1 residue before the CDR3 finishes, and the germline J gene fills in the end. This sequence joins TRBV13-1 and TRBJ2-5; D is ambiguous. The V end lost 1 base, the J end lost 5 bases, and 11 bases lay between the germline ends. Germline V gives CDR1 NSHNY, CDR2 SYGAGN. CDR3 length: 14 amino acids. The DNA read from the CDR3 is TGTGCCAGCAGTGATAGAAGGGCGCGAGACACCCAGTAC. Protein product: CASSDRRARDTQY. In full, the CDR3 is CASSDRRARDTQYF.

Details on this clone: Gene names refer to mouse genes. With the read ending 1 residue before the CDR3 end, the germline J gene is used to fill in that end. V and J are TRBV13-1 and TRBJ2-4; 7 bases agree with TRBD1. The V gene's germline CDR1 is NSHNY and CDR2 SYGAGN. CDR3 size: 14 residues. V lost 4 bases to trimming and J lost 0 bases; unmatched junction nucleotides: 2. CDR3 DNA, as far as it was read: TGTGCCAGCAGTCCGGGACAGAGTCAAAACACCTTGTAC. Protein sequence: CASSPGQSQNTLY. The entire CDR3 reads CASSPGQSQNTLYF.

A note on this clone: The genes and germline here are from mouse. Coverage ceases 1 residue before the CDR3 finishes, and the germline J gene fills in the end. This chain links TRBV17 with TRBJ2-1, with 8 nucleotides matching TRBD2. Germline V CDR1 and CDR2: MNHDT, YYDKIL. Unmatched junction bases numbered 7, after V lost 8 bases and J lost 7 bases. This CDR3 is built from 13 residues. The CDR3 is CASEGGREAEQFF. The CDR3 DNA, read in part, is TGTGCTAGCGAGGGGGGGCGAGAAGCTGAGCAGTTC. Looking up the rest from reference TRBV17 and TRBJ2-1 gives the full variable domain: DTTVKQNPRYKLARVGKPVNLICSQTMNHDTMYWYQKKPNQAPKLLLFYYDKILNREADTFEKFQSSRPNNSFCSLYIGSAGLEYSAMYLCASEGGREAEQFFGPGTRLTVL.